This TCR beta chain derives from a study of T-cell reconstitution after alpha-beta-depleted transplantation in children. Regarding the study as a whole: By about two months after transplant, alpha-beta T cells reportedly arose from several hundred graft clones that had expanded. Where some patients showed high TCRbeta diversity at day 60, it came from recipient T cells and thymic progenitors that had survived. When one year had passed after transplant, most T-cell counts and diversity came from newly produced T cells.

Germline CDR1 and CDR2: SGHKS and YYEKEE (reference sequence). This CDR3 region has 14 residues. V gave up 2 bases and J gave up 4 bases; unmatched junction bases: 4. Worth noting for this clonotype: The antigen is unknown.

The TCRbeta library was prepared with unique molecular identifiers. TCRdb processed the PCR reads anew with MiXCR; each CDR3 protein has one entry. This table holds 200,000 to 250,000 distinct CDR3 sequences, around 7.7% found once. The chain employs TRBV5-5 and TRBJ2-3; 7 nucleotides line up with TRBD2. The receptor was derived from a male patient aged 2 to 9 who had a stem cell transplant for acute myeloid leukemia, so the T cells may come from the graft donor. The sample consisted of PBMCs, mostly from graft donor cells, taken 360 days after TCRalphabeta/CD19-depleted stem cell transplant. The chain's CDR3 is CASSFGLDADTQYF. The DNA of the CDR3 is TGTGCCAGCAGCTTCGGACTAGATGCAGATACGCAGTATTTT.